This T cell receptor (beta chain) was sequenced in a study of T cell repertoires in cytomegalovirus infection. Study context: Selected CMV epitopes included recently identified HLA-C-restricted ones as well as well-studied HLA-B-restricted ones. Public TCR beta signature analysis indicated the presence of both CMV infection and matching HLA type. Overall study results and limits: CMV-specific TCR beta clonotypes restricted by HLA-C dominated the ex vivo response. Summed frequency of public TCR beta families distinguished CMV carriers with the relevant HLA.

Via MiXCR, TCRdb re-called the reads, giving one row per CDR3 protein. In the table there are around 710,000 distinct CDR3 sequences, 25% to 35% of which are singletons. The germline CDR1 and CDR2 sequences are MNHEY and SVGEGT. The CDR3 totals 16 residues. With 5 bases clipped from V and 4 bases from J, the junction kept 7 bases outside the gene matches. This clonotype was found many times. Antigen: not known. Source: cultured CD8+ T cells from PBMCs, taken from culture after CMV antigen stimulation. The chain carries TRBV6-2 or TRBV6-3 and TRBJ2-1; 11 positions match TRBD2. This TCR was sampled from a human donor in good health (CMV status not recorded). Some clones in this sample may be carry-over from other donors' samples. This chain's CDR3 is CASSLVAGGSYNEQFF. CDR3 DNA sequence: TGTGCCAGCAGTCTGGTAGCGGGGGGGAGTTACAATGAGCAGTTCTTC.